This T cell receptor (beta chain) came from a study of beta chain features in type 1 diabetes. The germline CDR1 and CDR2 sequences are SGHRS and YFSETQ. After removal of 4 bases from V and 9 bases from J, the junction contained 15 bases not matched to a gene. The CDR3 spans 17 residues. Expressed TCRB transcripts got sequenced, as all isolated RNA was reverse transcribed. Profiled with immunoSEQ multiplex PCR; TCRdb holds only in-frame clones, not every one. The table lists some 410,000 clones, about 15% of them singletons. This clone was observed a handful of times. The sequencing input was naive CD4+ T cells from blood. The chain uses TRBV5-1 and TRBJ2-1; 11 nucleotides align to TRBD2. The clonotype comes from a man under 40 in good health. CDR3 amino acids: CASSTDSGLAAVREQFF. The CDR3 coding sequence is TGCGCCAGCAGCACCGACTCGGGACTAGCGGCCGTCCGTGAGCAGTTCTTC.